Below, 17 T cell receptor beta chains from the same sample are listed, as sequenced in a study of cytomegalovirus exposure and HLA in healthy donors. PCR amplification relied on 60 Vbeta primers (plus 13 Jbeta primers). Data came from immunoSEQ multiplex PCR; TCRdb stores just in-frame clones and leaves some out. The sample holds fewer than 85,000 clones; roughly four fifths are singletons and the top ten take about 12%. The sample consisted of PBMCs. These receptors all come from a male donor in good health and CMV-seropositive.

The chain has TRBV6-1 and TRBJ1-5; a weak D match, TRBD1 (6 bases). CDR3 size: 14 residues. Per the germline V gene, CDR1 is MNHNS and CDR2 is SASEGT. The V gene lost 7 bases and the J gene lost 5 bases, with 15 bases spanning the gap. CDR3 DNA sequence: TGTGCCAGCAATGCCGACCCAGGGGATCAGCCCCAGCATTTT. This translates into CASNADPGDQPQHF.

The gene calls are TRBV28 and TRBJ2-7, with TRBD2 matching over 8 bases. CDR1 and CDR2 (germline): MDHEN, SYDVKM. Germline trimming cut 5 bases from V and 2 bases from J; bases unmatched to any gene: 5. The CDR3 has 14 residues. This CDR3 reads CASSERGPPYEQYF. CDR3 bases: TGTGCCAGCAGTGAGCGGGGGCCTCCCTACGAGCAGTACTTC.

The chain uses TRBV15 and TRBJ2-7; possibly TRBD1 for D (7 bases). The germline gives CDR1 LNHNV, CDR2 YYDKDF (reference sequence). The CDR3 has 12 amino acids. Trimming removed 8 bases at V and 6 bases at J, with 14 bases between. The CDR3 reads CATGQGGGEQYF. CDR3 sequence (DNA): TGTGCCACCGGCCAGGGGGGTGGCGAGCAGTACTTC.

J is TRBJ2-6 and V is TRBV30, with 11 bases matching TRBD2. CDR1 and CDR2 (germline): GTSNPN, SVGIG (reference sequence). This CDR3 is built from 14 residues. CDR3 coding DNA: TGTAATAGCGGGAGGGCCCTAGGGGCCAACGTCCTGACTTTC. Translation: CNSGRALGANVLTF.

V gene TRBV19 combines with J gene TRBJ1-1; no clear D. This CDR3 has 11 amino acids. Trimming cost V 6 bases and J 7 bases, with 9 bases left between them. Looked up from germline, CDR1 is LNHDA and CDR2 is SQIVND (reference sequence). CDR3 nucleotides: TGTGCCAGTAGCAGTTCCCATGAAGCTTTCTTT. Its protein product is CASSSSHEAFF.

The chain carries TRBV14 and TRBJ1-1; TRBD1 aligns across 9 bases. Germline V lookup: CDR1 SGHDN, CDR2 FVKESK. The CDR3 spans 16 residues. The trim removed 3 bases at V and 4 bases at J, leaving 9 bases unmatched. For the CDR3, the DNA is TGTGCCAGCAGCCACCCAAGGACAGGGGCGTCCACTGAAGCTTTCTTT. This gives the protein CASSHPRTGASTEAFF.

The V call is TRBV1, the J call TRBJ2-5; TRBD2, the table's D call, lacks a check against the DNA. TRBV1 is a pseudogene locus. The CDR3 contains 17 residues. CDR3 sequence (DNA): TGCACCAGCAGCCAAGGTATTCGGCGGGGGGAAACGGAGACCCAGTACTTC. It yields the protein CTSSQGIRRGETETQYF.

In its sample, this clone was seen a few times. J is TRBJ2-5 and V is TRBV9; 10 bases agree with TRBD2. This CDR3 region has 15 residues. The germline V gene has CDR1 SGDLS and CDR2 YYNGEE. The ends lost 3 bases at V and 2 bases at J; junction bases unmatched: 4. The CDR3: CASSGLAGGQETQYF. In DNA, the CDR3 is TGTGCCAGCAGCGGATTAGCGGGGGGTCAAGAGACCCAGTACTTC.

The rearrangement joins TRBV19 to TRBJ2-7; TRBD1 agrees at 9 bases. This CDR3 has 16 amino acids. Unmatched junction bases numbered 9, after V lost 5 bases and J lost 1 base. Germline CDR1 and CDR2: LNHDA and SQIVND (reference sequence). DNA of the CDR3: TGTGCCAGTAGTCCCTCCCGGGGACAGGGTTCCTACGAGCAGTACTTC. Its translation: CASSPSRGQGSYEQYF.

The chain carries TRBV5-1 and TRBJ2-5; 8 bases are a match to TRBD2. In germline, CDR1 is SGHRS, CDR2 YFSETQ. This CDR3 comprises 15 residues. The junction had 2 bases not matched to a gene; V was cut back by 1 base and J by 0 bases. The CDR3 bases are TGCGCCAGCAGCTTGCGGGGGGGAGACCAAGAGACCCAGTACTTC. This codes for CASSLRGGDQETQYF.

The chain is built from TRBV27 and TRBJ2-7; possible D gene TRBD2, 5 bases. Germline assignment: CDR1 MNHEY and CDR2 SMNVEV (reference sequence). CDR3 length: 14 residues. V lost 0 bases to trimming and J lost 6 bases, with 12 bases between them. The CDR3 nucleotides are TGTGCCAGCAGTTTATCCCGGGAAGGAGTCGAGCAGTACTTC. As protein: CASSLSREGVEQYF.

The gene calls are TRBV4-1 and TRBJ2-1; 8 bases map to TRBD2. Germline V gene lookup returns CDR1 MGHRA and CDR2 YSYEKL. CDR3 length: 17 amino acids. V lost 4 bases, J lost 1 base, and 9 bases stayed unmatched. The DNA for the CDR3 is TGCGCCAGCAGCCGCGACCCGGCGGGAGGATCCTACAATGAGCAGTTCTTC. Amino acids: CASSRDPAGGSYNEQFF.

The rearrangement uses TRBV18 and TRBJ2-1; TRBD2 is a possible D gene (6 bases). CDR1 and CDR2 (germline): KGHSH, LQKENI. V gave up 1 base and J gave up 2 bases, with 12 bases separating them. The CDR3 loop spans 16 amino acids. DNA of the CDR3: TGTGCCAGCTCACCACAGGACGGGGGAACCTACAATGAGCAGTTCTTC. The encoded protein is CASSPQDGGTYNEQFF.

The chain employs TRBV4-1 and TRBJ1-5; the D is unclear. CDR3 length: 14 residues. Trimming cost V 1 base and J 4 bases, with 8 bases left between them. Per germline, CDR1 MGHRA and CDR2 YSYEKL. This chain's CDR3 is CASSQVPRNQPQHF. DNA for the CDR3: TGCGCCAGCAGCCAAGTCCCCAGGAATCAGCCCCAGCATTTT.

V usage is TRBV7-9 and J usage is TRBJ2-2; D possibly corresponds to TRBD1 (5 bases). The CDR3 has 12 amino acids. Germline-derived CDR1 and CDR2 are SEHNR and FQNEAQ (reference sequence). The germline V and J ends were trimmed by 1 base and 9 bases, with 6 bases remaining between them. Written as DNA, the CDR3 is TGTGCCAGCAGCTTAGGGGGCCGGGAGCTGTTTTTT. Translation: CASSLGGRELFF.

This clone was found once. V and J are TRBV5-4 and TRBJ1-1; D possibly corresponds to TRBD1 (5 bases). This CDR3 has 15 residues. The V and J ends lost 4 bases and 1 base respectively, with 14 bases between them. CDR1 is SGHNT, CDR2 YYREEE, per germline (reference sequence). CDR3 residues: CASSLGQGTNTEAFF. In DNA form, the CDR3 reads TGTGCCAGCAGCCTTGGCCAGGGTACGAACACTGAAGCTTTCTTT.

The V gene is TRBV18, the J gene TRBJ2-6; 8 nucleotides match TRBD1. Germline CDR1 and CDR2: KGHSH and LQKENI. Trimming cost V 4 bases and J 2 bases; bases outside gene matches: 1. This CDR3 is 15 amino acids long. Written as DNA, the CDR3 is TGTGCCAGCTCACTGGACAGGGCTGGGGCCAACGTCCTGACTTTC. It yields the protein CASSLDRAGANVLTF.